These 28 T cell receptor beta chains were sequenced from one sample in a study of Siglec-9 on CD8 T cells in melanoma. Generated by immunoSEQ multiplex PCR, the TCRdb table keeps only in-frame clones and is missing some. Found here are about 30,000 clones, 75% to 90% of them singletons; the top ten hold approximately 5.4%. The sample consisted of Siglec-9- CD8+ T cells sorted from blood. All receptors derive from a human donor in good health.

CDR3 in DNA: TGTGCCACTGCAGACGGACAGCTGACTACTGAAGCTTTCTTT. Protein sequence: CATADGQLTTEAFF. The chain combines TRBV19 with TRBJ1-1; weak D call: TRBD1 (6 bases). V dropped 10 bases and J dropped 5 bases, with 20 bases sitting between them. The CDR3 spans 14 residues. The germline CDR1 and CDR2 sequences are LNHDA and SQIVND (reference sequence).

A word on this clone: At one boundary the junction diverges from the germline segment, which might be a read error. The chain is built from TRBV25-1 and TRBJ2-2; no reliable D call. Per the germline V gene, CDR1 is MGHDK and CDR2 is SYGVNS. The CDR3 extends over 17 amino acids. The CDR3 here is CASTESREVTRSGELFF. For the CDR3, the DNA is TGTGCCAGCACTGAATCCCGAGAGGTGACGAGGTCCGGGGAGCTGTTTTTT.

The chain is built from TRBV30 and TRBJ2-7, with TRBD1 matching over 10 bases. The germline V gene has CDR1 GTSNPN and CDR2 SVGIG (reference sequence). The CDR3 is 19 residues long. Unmatched junction bases numbered 18, after V lost 3 bases and J lost 1 base. DNA of the CDR3: TGTGCCTGGAGGGGACAGGGGTTTGGAGTGGAAACTTTTTCCTACGAGCAGTACTTC. It is translated as CAWRGQGFGVETFSYEQYF.

This sequence joins TRBV7-9 and TRBJ2-5; TRBD2 matches 12 bases. Trimming took 3 bases from V and 5 from J; bases not matched to a gene: 7. This CDR3 contains 16 residues. CDR1 and CDR2 (germline): SEHNR, FQNEAQ (reference sequence). CDR3: CASSFVKLAGGETQYF. CDR3 sequence (DNA): TGTGCCAGCAGCTTCGTTAAACTAGCGGGAGGTGAGACCCAGTACTTC.

This chain links TRBV6-1 with TRBJ1-5; 9 bases are a match to TRBD1. V was pared by 6 bases and J by 7 bases, with 10 bases of the junction left unmatched. CDR3 length equals 15 residues. Per germline, CDR1 MNHNS and CDR2 SASEGT. The CDR3: CASRQTGTGYQPQHF. In DNA, the CDR3 is TGTGCCAGCAGACAGACAGGGACAGGGTACCAGCCCCAGCATTTT.

For the CDR3, the DNA is TGCGCCAGCAGCTTGGTGACAGGGGGTATGAACACTGAAGCTTTCTTT. Its protein is CASSLVTGGMNTEAFF. The rearrangement uses TRBV5-1 and TRBJ1-1; 9 nucleotides align to TRBD1. Germline V gives CDR1 SGHRS, CDR2 YFSETQ. V shed 0 bases, J shed 0 bases, and the junction held 3 bases outside the gene matches. CDR3 length: 16 residues.

The genes are TRBV27 and TRBJ2-2; D call uncertain. This CDR3 comprises 14 residues. From germline, CDR1 is MNHEY and CDR2 SMNVEV (reference sequence). Deletions cut 5 bases from V and 2 bases from J, with 9 bases between. In DNA form, the CDR3 reads TGTGCCAGCAGTCGTCTAGAAAACACCGGGGAGCTGTTTTTT. Translating gives CASSRLENTGELFF.

This clone showed up just a few times. V usage is TRBV5-4 and J usage is TRBJ1-1, with D perhaps TRBD1 (5 bases). Trimming removed 0 bases at V and 3 bases at J, with 6 bases between. The CDR3 contains 13 residues. Germline CDR1 SGHNT, CDR2 YYREEE (reference sequence). CDR3 bases: TGTGCCAGCAGCTTGGACAGGTACACTGAAGCTTTCTTT. Protein: CASSLDRYTEAFF.

The genes are TRBV9 and TRBJ1-2; D not resolved. Germline CDR1 is SGDLS and CDR2 is YYNGEE. The V end lost 3 bases, the J end lost 4 bases, and 4 bases lay between the germline ends. CDR3 size: 11 residues. The CDR3: CASSGPYGYTF. The CDR3 DNA follows: TGTGCCAGCAGCGGCCCCTATGGCTACACCTTC.

This clone has a handful of counts. This sequence joins TRBV29-1 and TRBJ1-1; perhaps TRBD1 as D (6 bases). This CDR3 is 11 amino acids long. CDR1 is SQVTM and CDR2 is ANQGSEA in the germline V gene. V lost 7 bases, J lost 8 bases, and 14 bases lay in between. Here the CDR3 reads CSAPGGAEAFF. The CDR3 DNA is TGCAGCGCACCTGGGGGGGCGGAAGCTTTCTTT. The whole variable domain, filled in from reference TRBV29-1 and TRBJ1-1, reads SAVISQKPSRDICQRGTSLTIQCQVDSQVTMMFWYRQQPGQSLTLIATANQGSEATYESGFVIDKFPISRPNLTFSTLTVSNMSPEDSSIYLCSAPGGAEAFFGQGTRLTVV.

The chain has TRBV5-6 and TRBJ1-4; TRBD1 aligns across 11 bases. The CDR3 covers 14 residues. The trim removed 4 bases at V and 7 bases at J, leaving 3 bases unmatched. From germline, CDR1 is SGHDT and CDR2 YYEEEE. Here the CDR3 DNA reads TGTGCCAGCAGCCCGGGACAGGGGGGTGAAAAACTGTTTTTT. This sequence encodes CASSPGQGGEKLFF.

The rearrangement uses TRBV5-1 and TRBJ2-2, with D perhaps TRBD1 (6 bases). The CDR3 contains 16 residues. V was clipped by 2 bases and J by 2 bases, with 13 bases between them. CDR1 SGHRS and CDR2 YFSETQ come from the germline V gene. In nucleotides, the CDR3 is TGCGCCAGCAGCTTATCGTCGGGGACAAACACCGGGGAGCTGTTTTTT. Protein product: CASSLSSGTNTGELFF.

The J gene is TRBJ2-5, the V gene TRBV4-1; 7 nucleotides agree with TRBD1. Germline V lookup: CDR1 MGHRA, CDR2 YSYEKL. There are 17 residues in the CDR3. The V gene end was trimmed by 0 bases and the J gene end by 4 bases; junction bases not matched to a gene: 11. The DNA for the CDR3 is TGCGCCAGCAGCCAAGAGCAAAAAGGGGGCATTTTAGAGACCCAGTACTTC. It codes for CASSQEQKGGILETQYF.

This chain connects TRBV6-1 to TRBJ2-3; D unresolved. The CDR3 extends over 14 amino acids. Trimming stripped 0 bases from V and 2 bases from J, with 6 bases between. The germline V gene encodes CDR1 MNHNS and CDR2 SASEGT. The CDR3 nucleotides read TGTGCCAGCAGTGAAGCGCGTCTCACAGATACGCAGTATTTT. Its protein product is CASSEARLTDTQYF.

V gene TRBV19 combines with J gene TRBJ2-1; 7 bases are shared with TRBD1. Germline lookup yields CDR1 LNHDA and CDR2 SQIVND (reference sequence). V trimming: 3 bases; J trimming: 2 bases; junction bases outside the gene matches: 4. This CDR3 has 15 amino acids. The CDR3 here is CASSMTGYTYNEQFF. CDR3 DNA: TGTGCCAGTAGTATGACAGGGTATACCTACAATGAGCAGTTCTTC.

V is TRBV7-8 and J is TRBJ1-6, with D unresolved. Germline V gene data show CDR1 as SGHVS and CDR2 as FQNEAQ. V shed 1 base and J shed 3 bases, with 10 bases lying between them. This CDR3 spans 16 amino acids. The CDR3 loop reads CASSLGGPDYNSPLHF. The CDR3 DNA reads TGTGCCAGCAGCTTAGGAGGACCCGACTATAATTCACCCCTCCACTTT.

V usage is TRBV27 and J usage is TRBJ2-1, with 8 bases matching TRBD2. The germline CDR1 and CDR2 sequences are MNHEY and SMNVEV (reference sequence). CDR3 length: 15 residues. Trimming cost V 6 bases and J 4 bases; bases outside gene matches: 8. The DNA for the CDR3 is TGTGCCAGCAGCCGGACTAGCTCCCGATACAATGAGCAGTTCTTC. This encodes CASSRTSSRYNEQFF.

The chain has TRBV9 and TRBJ2-2; 10 nucleotides line up with TRBD2. CDR1 and CDR2 from the germline V gene are SGDLS and YYNGEE. Trimming removed 4 bases from V and 2 bases from J; junction bases left unmatched: 14. This CDR3 spans 19 amino acids. The DNA for the CDR3 is TGTGCCAGCAGCTCGCACCCTAGTAGCGGGGGGATTAACACCGGGGAGCTGTTTTTT. Its translation: CASSSHPSSGGINTGELFF.

This clone was seen a few times. The chain joins TRBV9 to TRBJ1-4; D possibly corresponds to TRBD1 (5 bases). The CDR3 extends over 15 amino acids. Germline lookup yields CDR1 SGDLS and CDR2 YYNGEE. V was trimmed by 4 bases and J by 8 bases, leaving 18 bases between them. The CDR3 region has the DNA TGTGCCAGCAGCCCACGCGGCCGGGGACGGGAAAAACTGTTTTTT. As protein: CASSPRGRGREKLFF.

In its sample, this clone was seen a few times. The chain joins TRBV19 to TRBJ2-7; D gene unclear. With 3 bases removed from V and 6 bases from J, the gap between germline ends came to 9 bases. CDR3 length: 12 amino acids. Germline V gene sequence: CDR1 LNHDA, CDR2 SQIVND (reference sequence). The CDR3 protein is CASSIAGVEQYF. The CDR3 DNA is TGTGCCAGTAGTATTGCTGGGGTCGAGCAGTACTTC.

This clone was seen just once. The chain recombines TRBV27 with TRBJ1-1; tentative D call: TRBD1 (5 bases). Germline V gene lookup returns CDR1 MNHEY and CDR2 SMNVEV (reference sequence). CDR3 length equals 14 residues. V shed 2 bases and J shed 0 bases, with 7 bases lying between them. The CDR3, as DNA: TGTGCCAGCAGTTTAGGGGGACTGAACACTGAAGCTTTCTTT. It specifies CASSLGGLNTEAFF.

The J gene is TRBJ2-1, the V gene TRBV5-1, with 9 nucleotides matching TRBD1. V dropped 4 bases and J dropped 2; count of bases not matched to a gene: 4. The CDR3 totals 15 residues. Germline assignment: CDR1 SGHRS and CDR2 YFSETQ. The CDR3 region has the DNA TGCGCCAGCAGCACGGGACAGGGCGCCTACAATGAGCAGTTCTTC. The encoded protein is CASSTGQGAYNEQFF.

The V gene is TRBV27, the J gene TRBJ1-4, with TRBD1 identical over 10 bases. J gave up 6 bases and V 6 bases, and 7 bases lay outside the gene matches. The CDR3 runs 15 residues. Germline CDR1 reads MNHEY; CDR2 reads SMNVEV (reference sequence). The CDR3 here is CASRPKGQGDEKLFF. Written as DNA, the CDR3 is TGTGCCAGCAGACCGAAAGGACAGGGGGATGAAAAACTGTTTTTT. Supplemented by reference TRBV27 and TRBJ1-4, the full variable domain reads EAQVTQNPRYLITVTGKKLTVTCSQNMNHEYMSWYRQDPGLGLRQIYYSMNVEVTDKGDVPEGYKVSRKEKRNFPLILESPSPNQTSLYFCASRPKGQGDEKLFFGSGTQLSVL.

CDR3 loop: CSVRQRHGYTF. The DNA of the CDR3 is TGCAGCGTCCGGCAGAGACATGGCTACACCTTC. This chain uses TRBV29-1 with TRBJ1-2, with unresolved D. V was shortened by 6 bases and J by 6 bases, with 11 bases between the two germline ends. The CDR3 is 11 residues long. Germline CDR1 is SQVTM and CDR2 is ANQGSEA.

This clone was seen a handful of times. The chain recombines TRBV5-1 with TRBJ1-1; no definite D call. Looked up from germline, CDR1 is SGHRS and CDR2 is YFSETQ. V was shortened by 2 bases and J by 7 bases, with 9 bases between the two germline ends. CDR3 length equals 12 residues. The chain's CDR3 is CASSFSGDEAFF. CDR3 nucleotide sequence: TGCGCCAGCAGCTTCTCCGGGGATGAAGCTTTCTTT.

This chain's CDR3 is CASSSRGRGFGTEAFF. CDR3 sequence (DNA): TGTGCCAGCAGTTCCAGGGGTCGGGGCTTCGGCACTGAAGCTTTCTTT. The chain links TRBV2 to TRBJ1-1, with a tentative D call TRBD1 (6 bases). The CDR3 sequence is 16 residues long. Deletions cut 5 bases from V and 4 bases from J, with 20 bases between. The germline V gene has CDR1 SNHLY and CDR2 FYNNEI.

The chain uses TRBV2 and TRBJ2-2; TRBD2 agrees at 8 bases. The length of the CDR3 is 14 residues. Germline CDR1 SNHLY, CDR2 FYNNEI. The trim removed 6 bases at V and 2 bases at J, leaving 2 bases unmatched. The CDR3 region has the DNA TGTGCCAGCAGGAGCGGGAGAAACACCGGGGAGCTGTTTTTT. Its translation is CASRSGRNTGELFF.

The rearrangement uses TRBV7-6 and TRBJ2-7, with a tentative D call TRBD2 (6 bases). The V end lost 9 bases, the J end lost 4 bases, and 16 bases lay between the germline ends. Germline V gene lookup returns CDR1 SGHVS and CDR2 FNYEAQ. The CDR3 length is 13 residues. The CDR3 loop reads CASTLGGQYEQYF. Here the CDR3 DNA reads TGTGCCAGTACTTTGGGGGGTCAGTACGAGCAGTACTTC.